Each of the 24 T cell receptor beta chains below was sequenced from the same sample in a study of T cell responses to AZD1222 COVID-19 vaccine. Clones were sequenced by immunoSEQ multiplex PCR, and TCRdb holds only the in-frame ones, with some missing. The table records some 74,000 clones, about 84% of them present only once. The material was peripheral blood, obtained on day 0 of AZD1222 vaccination. The receptors shown here come from an adult in good health.

As DNA, the CDR3 is TGTGCCAGCAGCCGTTGGGAGGCGGGAGGGCTCGGCAATGAGCAGTTCTTC. This translates into CASSRWEAGGLGNEQFF. The chain has TRBV5-6 and TRBJ2-1; 9 positions agree with TRBD2. V was clipped by 4 bases and J by 6 bases; unmatched bases: 14. CDR1 is SGHDT and CDR2 is YYEEEE in the germline V gene. The CDR3 is 17 residues long.

V and J are TRBV27 and TRBJ1-5; D is unresolved. The CDR3 runs 14 residues. Looked up from germline, CDR1 is MNHEY and CDR2 is SMNVEV (reference sequence). V was clipped by 8 bases and J by 5 bases, with 16 bases between them. CDR3 in amino acids: CASSPAGSHQPQHF. The CDR3 coding sequence is TGTGCCAGCTCCCCCGCAGGTTCACATCAGCCCCAGCATTTT.

V and J are TRBV29-1 and TRBJ2-6; D may be TRBD1 (5 bases). The CDR3 loop spans 17 amino acids. Between the trimmed V and J ends, which lost 1 base and 0 bases, there was a span of 13 bases. The V gene's germline CDR1 is SQVTM and CDR2 ANQGSEA. The CDR3 region is CSVEAGQGSSGANVLTF. DNA for the CDR3: TGCAGCGTTGAAGCAGGTCAGGGAAGCTCTGGGGCCAACGTCCTGACTTTC.

V usage is TRBV11-2 and J usage is TRBJ2-5; 9 bases are a match to TRBD2. This CDR3 spans 15 amino acids. The ends lost 1 base at V and 5 bases at J; junction bases unmatched: 5. Germline V gene data show CDR1 as SGHAT and CDR2 as FQNNGV. As DNA, the CDR3 is TGTGCCAGCAGCTTAGGGCGGGGGGGCGGGGAGACCCAGTACTTC. This codes for CASSLGRGGGETQYF.

The V gene is TRBV7-2, the J gene TRBJ1-2; tentative D call: TRBD1 (5 bases). The V gene lost 3 bases and the J gene lost 3 bases, with 11 bases spanning the gap. Germline loops: CDR1 SGHTA, CDR2 FQGNSA. This CDR3 region has 14 residues. CDR3 sequence reads: CASSFLGRDYGYTF. In DNA form, the CDR3 reads TGTGCCAGCAGCTTTCTGGGCAGGGACTATGGCTACACCTTC.

This rearrangement joins TRBV5-4 to TRBJ1-2; 7 bases agree with TRBD1. There are 13 residues in the CDR3. Germline V gene lookup returns CDR1 SGHNT and CDR2 YYREEE (reference sequence). With V trimmed by 4 bases and J by 4 bases, 4 bases remained unmatched. The CDR3 loop reads CASSLQGTYGYTF. CDR3 DNA: TGTGCCAGCAGCCTACAGGGGACCTATGGCTACACCTTC.

The V gene is TRBV19, the J gene TRBJ2-2, with D perhaps being TRBD1 or TRBD2 (6 bases each). V dropped 7 bases and J dropped 4 bases, with 16 bases sitting between them. CDR3 size: 15 residues. CDR1 and CDR2 (germline): LNHDA, SQIVND (reference sequence). DNA for the CDR3: TGTGCCAGTACCGAGGGGGGCGGCGTCACCGGGGAGCTGTTTTTT. It translates to CASTEGGGVTGELFF.

J is TRBJ1-1 and V is TRBV6-5; maybe TRBD1 (6 bases). There are 12 residues in the CDR3. Germline CDR1 reads MNHEY; CDR2 reads SVGAGI. V gave up 4 bases and J gave up 6 bases, with 9 bases separating them. CDR3 sequence reads: CASSLTGAEAFF. The CDR3 nucleotides are TGTGCCAGCAGTTTGACAGGTGCTGAAGCTTTCTTT.

V usage is TRBV2 and J usage is TRBJ2-7, with 8 bases fitting TRBD1. This CDR3 is 11 amino acids long. V was pared by 6 bases and J by 6 bases, with 1 base of the junction left unmatched. Looked up from germline, CDR1 is SNHLY and CDR2 is FYNNEI. The CDR3 here is CASRQGGEQYF. For the CDR3, the DNA is TGTGCCAGCAGACAGGGGGGCGAGCAGTACTTC.

The gene calls are TRBV11-2 and TRBJ2-7, with TRBD2 matching over 11 bases. The CDR3 consists of 18 residues. Germline V gives CDR1 SGHAT, CDR2 FQNNGV. Trimming cost V 5 bases and J 2 bases; bases outside gene matches: 14. In DNA, the CDR3 is TGTGCCAGCAGCGCCCTACTGGGTACTAGCGGGGGAACCTACGAGCAGTACTTC. Its translation: CASSALLGTSGGTYEQYF. Full variable domain (missing parts from reference TRBV11-2 and TRBJ2-7): EAGVAQSPRYKIIEKRQSVAFWCNPISGHATLYWYQQILGQGPKLLIQFQNNGVVDDSQLPKDRFSAERLKGVDSTLKIQPAKLEDSAVYLCASSALLGTSGGTYEQYFGPGTRLTVT.

This clone was counted once. CDR3 amino acids: CASSYRTSGESYEQYF. The CDR3 DNA follows: TGCGCCAGCAGCTACCGGACTAGCGGGGAATCCTACGAGCAGTACTTC. V gene TRBV4-1 combines with J gene TRBJ2-7, with TRBD2 matching 12 bases. The CDR3 loop spans 16 amino acids. Trimming cost V 5 bases and J 1 base; bases outside gene matches: 6. Germline assignment: CDR1 MGHRA and CDR2 YSYEKL.

The chain links TRBV27 to TRBJ2-3; 12 positions match TRBD2. With 4 bases clipped from V and 6 bases from J, the junction kept 2 bases outside the gene matches. The CDR3 is 14 amino acids. CDR1 and CDR2 (germline): MNHEY, SMNVEV (reference sequence). CDR3 amino acids: CASSSLAGGDTQYF. CDR3 nucleotide sequence: TGTGCCAGCAGTTCCCTAGCGGGAGGGGATACGCAGTATTTT.

The chain's CDR3 is CASSGSGTGLDEQYF. The CDR3 DNA reads TGTGCCAGTAGTGGATCCGGGACAGGGCTGGACGAGCAGTACTTC. V and J are TRBV19 and TRBJ2-7; TRBD1 agrees at 9 bases. Germline CDR1 LNHDA, CDR2 SQIVND (reference sequence). The ends lost 5 bases at V and 5 bases at J; junction bases unmatched: 10. The CDR3 spans 15 residues.

The chain is built from TRBV4-1 and TRBJ1-5, with D perhaps TRBD1 (5 bases). Germline assignment: CDR1 MGHRA and CDR2 YSYEKL. This CDR3 has 17 residues. Trimming removed 4 bases from V and 0 bases from J, with 16 bases in between. DNA of the CDR3: TGCGCCAGCAGCCCCCGGGACGGAGGCTATAGCAATCAGCCCCAGCATTTT. This sequence encodes CASSPRDGGYSNQPQHF.

The chain joins TRBV6-5 to TRBJ1-2; 10 positions match TRBD1. V dropped 5 bases and J dropped 4; count of bases not matched to a gene: 4. The CDR3 contains 14 residues. Germline loops: CDR1 MNHEY, CDR2 SVGAGI. The DNA for the CDR3 is TGTGCCAGCAGTCCCGGGACAGGGGTCTATGGCTACACCTTC. Translation: CASSPGTGVYGYTF.

The CDR3 reads CASSEPTTTGSGQFF. In DNA form, the CDR3 reads TGTGCCAGCAGTGAACCTACAACGACAGGGTCAGGGCAGTTCTTC. The chain links TRBV25-1 to TRBJ2-1; 7 nucleotides match TRBD1. From germline, CDR1 is MGHDK and CDR2 SYGVNS. This CDR3 region has 15 residues. V trimming: 2 bases; J trimming: 12 bases; junction bases outside the gene matches: 13.

The V gene is TRBV5-6, the J gene TRBJ1-2; possibly TRBD1 for D (5 bases). The CDR3 runs 15 residues. V gave up 4 bases and J gave up 2 bases, with 15 bases separating them. Germline loops: CDR1 SGHDT, CDR2 YYEEEE. CDR3 residues: CASSEPTSGNYGYTF. The CDR3 nucleotides read TGTGCCAGCAGCGAACCCACATCAGGGAACTATGGCTACACCTTC.

The J gene is TRBJ2-7, the V gene TRBV9; either TRBD1 or TRBD2 may fit D (6 bases each). There are 15 residues in the CDR3. V lost 3 bases and J 6 bases, leaving 19 bases between the germline ends. Germline V gene data show CDR1 as SGDLS and CDR2 as YYNGEE. CDR3 loop: CASSADNNGGGEQYF. In nucleotides, the CDR3 is TGTGCCAGCAGCGCCGACAATAACGGGGGCGGCGAGCAGTACTTC.

The chain uses TRBV19 and TRBJ2-7; D perhaps matches TRBD1 (6 bases). The length of the CDR3 is 15 residues. V lost 9 bases, J lost 6 bases, and 24 bases lay in between. Germline CDR1 reads LNHDA; CDR2 reads SQIVND (reference sequence). The CDR3 DNA is TGTGCCAGCAGGGCGGGCGCCACAGGGATTGGCGAGCAGTACTTC. It specifies CASRAGATGIGEQYF.

The rearrangement links TRBV2 to TRBJ2-3, with D possibly being TRBD1 (5 bases). V was pared by 4 bases and J by 2 bases, with 10 bases between. The length of the CDR3 is 14 residues. Germline V gene data show CDR1 as SNHLY and CDR2 as FYNNEI. As DNA, the CDR3 is TGTGCCAGCAGTGTTCAGGGCCCCACAGATACGCAGTATTTT. Its protein is CASSVQGPTDTQYF. Looking up the rest from reference TRBV2 and TRBJ2-3 gives the full variable domain: EPEVTQTPSHQVTQMGQEVILRCVPISNHLYFYWYRQILGQKVEFLVSFYNNEISEKSEIFDDQFSVERPDGSNFTLKIRSTKLEDSAMYFCASSVQGPTDTQYFGPGTRLTVL.

The J gene is TRBJ2-5, the V gene TRBV19; D may be TRBD1 (6 bases). Germline lookup yields CDR1 LNHDA and CDR2 SQIVND (reference sequence). The CDR3 is made up of 14 amino acids. V was pared by 6 bases and J by 5 bases, with 16 bases between. CDR3 in DNA: TGTGCCAGTAGCCCCAGGGGAAGGGGGGAGACCCAGTACTTC. This codes for CASSPRGRGETQYF.

The chain employs TRBV15 and TRBJ2-7; the match to TRBD1 covers 8 bases. This CDR3 contains 16 residues. After removal of 5 bases from V and 2 bases from J, the junction contained 11 bases not matched to a gene. Germline CDR1 LNHNV, CDR2 YYDKDF (reference sequence). The CDR3 nucleotides read TGTGCCACCAGCCGGATCGACAGGGGCCTTACCTACGAGCAGTACTTC. It codes for CATSRIDRGLTYEQYF.

CDR3 sequence (DNA): TGTGCCCCACGGGGGGGTTCATCGGGACGACGCTACGAGCAGTACTTC. Translating it yields CAPRGGSSGRRYEQYF. The rearrangement links TRBV10-3 to TRBJ2-7; the match to TRBD2 covers 8 bases. The CDR3 runs to 16 residues. The V segment lost 11 bases and the J segment 3 bases; nucleotides outside the gene matches: 18. Germline CDR1 and CDR2: ENHRY and SYGVKD.

The rearrangement links TRBV5-1 to TRBJ2-5; D remains unclear. V was trimmed by 5 bases and J by 1 base, leaving 9 bases between them. The CDR3 covers 13 residues. From germline, CDR1 is SGHRS and CDR2 YFSETQ. Here the CDR3 reads CASRGSSQETQYF. CDR3 in DNA: TGCGCCAGCAGGGGAAGCAGCCAAGAGACCCAGTACTTC.